This is a list of T cell receptor beta chains from one sample in a study of T cell responses to AZD1222 COVID-19 vaccine. TCRdb's copy holds only in-frame clones and misses some; the assay was immunoSEQ multiplex PCR. The table has some 120,000 clones, approximately 90% seen once. The source was peripheral blood, collected 28 days after the second AZD1222 dose. The receptors originated from an adult who received the AZD1222 COVID-19 vaccine. Both conserved end residues are part of each CDR3. A D gene is named only where the DNA matches it firmly. Rows may omit the clone size; those that give it use once, few, many or a size class.

D gene	J gene	clone size	V gene	CDR3 protein	CDR3 DNA
TRBD2	TRBJ2-7	NA	TRBV27	CASSPRGSGTYEQYF	TGTGCCAGCAGTCCACGAGGTAGCGGGACCTACGAGCAGTACTTC
TRBD2	TRBJ2-1	NA	TRBV7-3	CASSLRLASNEQFF	TGTGCCAGCAGCTTACGACTAGCGAGCAATGAGCAGTTCTTC
TRBD1	TRBJ2-3	NA	TRBV18	CASSPTGGGTDTQYF	TGTGCCAGCTCACCAACAGGGGGAGGTACAGATACGCAGTATTTT
TRBD1	TRBJ2-1	NA	TRBV28	CASSSGGQGPYNEQFF	TGTGCCAGCAGTTCGGGGGGACAGGGCCCCTACAATGAGCAGTTCTTC
TRBD2	TRBJ2-1	NA	TRBV28	CASSPPLAGVSQFF	TGTGCCAGCAGCCCCCCTCTAGCGGGAGTCTCGCAGTTCTTC
NA	TRBJ2-1	NA	TRBV28	CASSPLGTMNEQFF	TGTGCCAGCAGTCCCCTAGGGACGATGAATGAGCAGTTCTTC
NA	TRBJ1-5	NA	TRBV7-2	CASSLRGKGTPNQPQHF	TGTGCCAGCAGCTTAAGGGGTAAGGGAACGCCGAATCAGCCCCAGCATTTT
TRBD1	TRBJ1-5	NA	TRBV30	CAWNYRGKPQHF	TGTGCCTGGAACTACAGGGGGAAGCCCCAGCATTTT
NA	TRBJ1-2	once	TRBV28	CASSSPTLELGYGYTF	TGTGCCAGCAGTTCACCGACCCTCGAGCTAGGCTATGGCTACACCTTC
TRBD1	TRBJ1-2	once	TRBV10-1	CASSSGQGGGYTF	TGCGCCAGCAGTTCCGGACAGGGGGGTGGCTACACCTTC
NA	TRBJ2-4	NA	TRBV29-1	CSVQHRMGNIQYF	TGCAGCGTCCAACACAGGATGGGCAACATTCAGTACTTC
NA	TRBJ2-2	NA	TRBV29-1	CSYGGPGGELFF	TGCAGCTATGGAGGGCCTGGCGGGGAGCTGTTTTTT
NA	TRBJ1-6	NA	TRBV6-6	CASSGQSTPLHF	TGTGCCAGCAGCGGACAGTCTACACCCCTCCACTTT
NA	TRBJ2-7	NA	TRBV28	CASSSPELPYEQYF	TGTGCCAGCAGTTCACCAGAGCTCCCCTACGAGCAGTACTTC
NA	TRBJ2-3	NA	TRBV11-2	CASSLFEGDSTDTQYF	TGTGCCAGCAGCTTATTTGAGGGGGATAGCACAGATACGCAGTATTTT
TRBD1	TRBJ2-3	NA	TRBV6-5	CASKPGQVKADTQYF	TGTGCCAGCAAGCCGGGACAGGTCAAAGCAGATACGCAGTATTTT
TRBD2	TRBJ2-3	NA	TRBV7-9	CASSFSSGRARDTQYF	TGTGCCAGCAGCTTCTCTAGCGGGAGGGCCAGAGATACGCAGTATTTT
NA	TRBJ1-5	NA	TRBV20-1	CSVGNQPQHF	TGCAGTGTCGGGAATCAGCCCCAGCATTTT
NA	TRBJ2-1	NA	TRBV24-1	CATSDFGHREQFF	TGTGCCACCAGTGATTTTGGGCACAGGGAGCAGTTCTTC
NA	TRBJ2-5	NA	TRBV4-2	CASSQGTPRETQYF	TGTGCCAGCAGCCAAGGGACACCAAGAGAGACCCAGTACTTC
NA	TRBJ1-3	NA	TRBV19	CASSALFASGNTIYF	TGTGCCAGTAGTGCCCTTTTTGCTTCTGGAAACACCATATATTTT
NA	TRBJ2-2	NA	TRBV11-2	CASSLVRGPGELFF	TGTGCCAGCAGCTTAGTGCGGGGCCCCGGGGAGCTGTTTTTT
NA	TRBJ2-4	NA	TRBV14	CASSSEGREDFMAKNIQYF	TGTGCCAGCAGCTCAGAGGGTAGGGAGGACTTTATGGCCAAAAACATTCAGTACTTC
NA	TRBJ2-3	once	TRBV15	CATSRQVTDTQYF	TGTGCCACCAGCAGACAGGTCACAGATACGCAGTATTTT
TRBD1	TRBJ2-1	NA	TRBV6-4	CASSDAGGDYNEQFF	TGTGCCAGCAGTGACGCAGGGGGCGACTACAATGAGCAGTTCTTC
NA	TRBJ2-2	NA	TRBV3-1/TRBV3-2	CASSRGGHLNTGELFF	TGTGCCAGCAGCCGTGGGGGACACCTGAACACCGGGGAGCTGTTTTTT
NA	TRBJ2-7	NA	TRBV11-1	CASSREDHSYEQYF	TGTGCCAGCAGCCGAGAGGACCACTCCTACGAGCAGTACTTC
TRBD2	TRBJ2-1	NA	TRBV28	CASSPTSGRANEQFF	TGTGCCAGCAGTCCTACTAGCGGGAGGGCCAATGAGCAGTTCTTC
NA	TRBJ1-2	many	TRBV28	CASDQGLLPYGYTF	TGTGCCAGCGACCAGGGACTACTACCCTATGGCTACACCTTC
NA	TRBJ2-7	NA	TRBV28	CAIPSLGRYEQYF	TGTGCCATCCCATCCCTGGGACGGTACGAGCAGTACTTC
TRBD1	TRBJ2-5	NA	TRBV5-1	CASSLRGGTGGQETQYF	TGCGCCAGCAGCCTCAGGGGCGGGACAGGGGGGCAAGAGACCCAGTACTTC
NA	TRBJ1-5	NA	TRBV7-2	CASSLKPGSNQPQHF	TGTGCCAGCAGCTTAAAACCAGGGAGCAATCAGCCCCAGCATTTT
TRBD1	TRBJ1-4	NA	TRBV7-6	CASSQTPTGAGEKLFF	TGTGCCAGCAGCCAAACCCCAACAGGGGCAGGGGAAAAACTGTTTTTT
TRBD2	TRBJ2-1	once	TRBV7-9	CASSLGLGRASSYNEQFF	TGTGCCAGCAGCTTAGGTTTGGGGAGGGCTAGCTCCTACAATGAGCAGTTCTTC
TRBD2	TRBJ2-2	NA	TRBV2	CASSGERDHTGELFF	TGTGCCAGCAGTGGTGAGCGGGACCACACCGGGGAGCTGTTTTTT
NA	TRBJ1-1	NA	TRBV5-4	CASSLSGENTEAFF	TGTGCCAGCAGCTTAAGCGGGGAGAACACTGAAGCTTTCTTT
NA	TRBJ2-3	NA	TRBV27	CASSFPPGSTDTQYF	TGTGCCAGCAGTTTCCCCCCAGGGAGCACAGATACGCAGTATTTT
NA	TRBJ1-1	NA	TRBV7-2	CASSLKGENTEAFF	TGTGCCAGCAGCTTAAAGGGGGAGAACACTGAAGCTTTCTTT
NA	TRBJ2-7	NA	TRBV30	CAWSQQPYEQYF	TGTGCCTGGAGCCAACAGCCCTACGAGCAGTACTTC
TRBD1	TRBJ2-7	NA	TRBV7-9	CASSLTGVAYEQYF	TGTGCCAGCAGCTTAACAGGGGTGGCCTACGAGCAGTACTTC
TRBD1	TRBJ2-3	NA	TRBV12-3/TRBV12-4	CASSRTGSDTQYF	TGTGCCAGCTCCCGGACAGGTTCAGATACGCAGTATTTT
NA	TRBJ1-1	NA	TRBV19	CATTNGVEAFF	TGTGCCACCACCAACGGGGTTGAAGCTTTCTTT
TRBD1	TRBJ2-7	NA	TRBV24-1	CATSDPGTGSYEQYF	TGTGCCACCAGTGACCCGGGGACAGGTTCTTACGAGCAGTACTTC
NA	TRBJ2-7	NA	TRBV10-2	CASSDLGLLYEQYF	TGCGCCAGCAGTGATTTGGGACTCCTCTACGAGCAGTACTTC
NA	TRBJ1-6	NA	TRBV7-8	CASSWTTDSPLHF	TGTGCCAGCAGCTGGACGACGGATTCACCCCTCCACTTT
NA	TRBJ1-1	once	TRBV5-1	CASSPIGDTEAFF	TGCGCCAGCAGCCCAATCGGGGACACTGAAGCTTTCTTT
NA	TRBJ1-5	NA	TRBV30	CAWSSGDNQPQHF	TGTGCCTGGAGCAGCGGGGACAATCAGCCCCAGCATTTT
NA	TRBJ1-1	once	TRBV5-1	CASSLAHFTVNTEAFF	TGCGCCAGCAGCTTGGCCCACTTTACTGTGAACACTGAAGCTTTCTTT
NA	TRBJ2-7	NA	TRBV27	CASSLSGGYEQYF	TGTGCCAGCAGTTTATCAGGGGGCTACGAGCAGTACTTC
NA	TRBJ2-2	NA	TRBV7-2	CASSLHPLEGPFPGELFF	TGTGCCAGCAGCCTACACCCATTGGAGGGTCCTTTTCCCGGGGAGCTGTTTTTT
NA	TRBJ2-7	NA	TRBV9	CASSVGTGQGYEQYF	TGTGCCAGCAGCGTAGGCACGGGTCAAGGTTACGAGCAGTACTTC
NA	TRBJ2-2	NA	TRBV5-1	CASRERSTGELFF	TGCGCCAGCAGAGAAAGAAGCACCGGGGAGCTGTTTTTT
NA	TRBJ2-7	once	TRBV29-1	CSVNEAGRGSYEQYF	TGCAGCGTTAACGAAGCGGGCCGAGGATCCTACGAGCAGTACTTC
TRBD1	TRBJ1-6	NA	TRBV9	CASSAGQGSSYNSPLHF	TGTGCCAGCAGCGCCGGACAGGGGAGCTCCTATAATTCACCCCTCCACTTT
NA	TRBJ1-1	NA	TRBV6-2/TRBV6-3	CASSYSSNGGAEAFF	TGTGCCAGCAGTTACTCGAGTAACGGCGGGGCTGAAGCTTTCTTT
NA	TRBJ1-3	NA	TRBV29-1	CSVQRGAGNTIYF	TGCAGCGTTCAAAGGGGGGCAGGAAACACCATATATTTT
TRBD1	TRBJ1-2	NA	TRBV29-1	CSVEEGTGKYGYTF	TGCAGCGTTGAAGAGGGGACAGGGAAATATGGCTACACCTTC
TRBD2	TRBJ2-1	NA	TRBV5-1	CASRQLAGGMGEQFF	TGCGCCAGCAGGCAGCTAGCGGGAGGGATGGGTGAGCAGTTCTTC
TRBD2	TRBJ2-3	NA	TRBV18	CASSPPILAGGDTQYF	TGTGCCAGCTCACCACCGATACTAGCGGGAGGGGATACGCAGTATTTT